A selection of T cell receptor beta chains follows, all from one sample in a study of T cells in Graves' hyperthyroidism and ophthalmopathy. TCRdb called the multiplex PCR reads again in MiXCR, with one record for every CDR3 protein. Of 500,000 to 650,000 distinct CDR3 sequences listed, roughly 15% are singletons. Sequencing used blood. These receptors were taken from a woman in her forties or fifties with Graves' ophthalmopathy. Each CDR3 is given without its conserved first and last residue. Size is omitted from some rows. Given values are once, few, many or a class for expanded clones.

>10|TRBV6-2/TRBV6-3|many
ATKDDSYEQY
>13|TRBV7-9|-
ASSVGQATSYEQY
>14|TRBV7-9|many
ASSPVAGGLTDTQY
>13|TRBV7-3|many
ASSLAPGQEETQY
>14|TRBV30|few
AWSVTREGHIGELF
>13|TRBV7-9|few
ASSLSLTNTGELF
>12|TRBV28|many
ASSLRRGGDTQY
>13|TRBV10-3|-
ASRDRVTGANVLT
>12|TRBV28|many
ASSPEQSNYGYT
>13|TRBV9|many
ASSVASSGAYEQY
>13|TRBV15|few
ATSMGDRRDYGYT
>10|TRBV27|few
ASSLLGFGLF
>13|TRBV28|many
ASSLYPSGRGEQF
>9|TRBV6-1|many
ASSRGAEAF
>10|TRBV20-1|many
SARQGRSEAF
>14|TRBV7-3|many
ASSLGGRTLTDTQY
>12|TRBV7-2|-
ASSLVGSTGELF
>11|TRBV5-1|few
ASSPSRGQPQH
>14|TRBV11-2|many
ASSLSLAAGSYEQY
>12|TRBV15|few
ATQKDRALYEQY
>12|TRBV5-1|many
ASSSDYRAYEQY
>17|TRBV28|many
ASSFHSGTSGFSTDTQY
>12|TRBV6-2/TRBV6-3|many
ASSYSVKGRELF